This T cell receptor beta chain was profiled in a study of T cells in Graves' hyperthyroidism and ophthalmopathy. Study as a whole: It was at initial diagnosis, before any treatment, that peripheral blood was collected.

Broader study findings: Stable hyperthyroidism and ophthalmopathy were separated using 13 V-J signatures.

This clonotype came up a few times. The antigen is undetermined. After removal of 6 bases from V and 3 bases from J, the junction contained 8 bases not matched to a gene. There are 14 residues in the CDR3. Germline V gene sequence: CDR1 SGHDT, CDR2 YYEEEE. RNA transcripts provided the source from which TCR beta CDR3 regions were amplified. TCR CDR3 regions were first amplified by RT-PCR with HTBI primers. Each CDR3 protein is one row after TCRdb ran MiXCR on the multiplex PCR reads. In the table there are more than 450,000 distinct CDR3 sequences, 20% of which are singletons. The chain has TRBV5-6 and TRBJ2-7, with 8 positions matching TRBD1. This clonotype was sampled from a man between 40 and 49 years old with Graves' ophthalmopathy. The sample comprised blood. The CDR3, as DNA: TGTGCCAGCACCTCCGGGACAGGCTACTACGAGCAGTACTTC. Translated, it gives CASTSGTGYYEQYF. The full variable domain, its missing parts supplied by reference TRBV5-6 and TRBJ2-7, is DAGVTQSPTHLIKTRGQQVTLRCSPKSGHDTVSWYQQALGQGPQFIFQYYEEEERQRGNFPDRFSGHQFPNYSSELNVNALLLGDSALYLCASTSGTGYYEQYFGPGTRLTVT.